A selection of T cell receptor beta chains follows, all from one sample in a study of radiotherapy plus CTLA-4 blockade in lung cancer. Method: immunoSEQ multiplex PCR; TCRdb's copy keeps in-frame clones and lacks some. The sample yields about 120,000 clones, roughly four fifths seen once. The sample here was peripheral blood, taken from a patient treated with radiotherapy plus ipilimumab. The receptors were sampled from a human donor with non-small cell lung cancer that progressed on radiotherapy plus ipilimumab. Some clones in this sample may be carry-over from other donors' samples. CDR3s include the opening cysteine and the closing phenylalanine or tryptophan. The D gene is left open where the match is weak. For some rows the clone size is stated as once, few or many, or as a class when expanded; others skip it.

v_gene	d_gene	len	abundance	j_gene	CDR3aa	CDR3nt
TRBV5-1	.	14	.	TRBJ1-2	CASSLVQWPYGYTF	TGCGCCAGCAGCTTGGTTCAGTGGCCCTATGGCTACACCTTC
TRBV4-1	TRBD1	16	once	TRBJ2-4	CASSQGGGDAKNIQYF	TGCGCCAGCAGCCAAGGAGGGGGCGATGCCAAAAACATTCAGTACTTC
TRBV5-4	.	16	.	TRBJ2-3	CASSLTGGARADTQYF	TGTGCCAGCAGCTTGACAGGGGGGGCGCGCGCAGATACGCAGTATTTT
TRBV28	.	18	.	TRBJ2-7	CASSGPPYGGNVPYEQYF	TGTGCCAGCAGTGGGCCCCCCTATGGGGGAAACGTCCCCTACGAGCAGTACTTC
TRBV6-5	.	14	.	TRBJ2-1	CASSYSPWSNEQFF	TGTGCCAGCAGTTACTCACCCTGGTCCAATGAGCAGTTCTTC
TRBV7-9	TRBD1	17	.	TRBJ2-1	CASSYGQGEGSYNEQFF	TGTGCCAGCAGTTATGGCCAGGGGGAAGGGTCCTACAATGAGCAGTTCTTC
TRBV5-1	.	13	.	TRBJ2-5	CASSLGTYETQYF	TGCGCCAGCAGCCTGGGGACATACGAGACCCAGTACTTC
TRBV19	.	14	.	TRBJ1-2	CASTERAQGSGYTF	TGTGCCAGTACCGAAAGGGCGCAGGGTAGCGGCTACACCTTC
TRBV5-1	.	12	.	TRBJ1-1	CASSLQGFEAFF	TGCGCCAGCAGCTTGCAAGGGTTTGAAGCTTTCTTT
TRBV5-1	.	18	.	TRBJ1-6	CASSPTAGGPSYNSPLHF	TGCGCCAGCAGCCCGACTGCGGGGGGCCCCTCCTATAATTCACCCCTCCACTTT
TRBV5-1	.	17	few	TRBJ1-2	CASSFGGLSSKNYGYTF	TGCGCCAGCAGCTTTGGGGGCTTGTCATCCAAAAACTATGGCTACACCTTC
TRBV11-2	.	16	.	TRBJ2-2	CASSLLWGVSGGELFF	TGTGCCAGCAGCTTACTTTGGGGGGTTAGCGGCGGGGAGCTGTTTTTT
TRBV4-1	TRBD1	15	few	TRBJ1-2	CASSTQTGGNYGYTF	TGCGCCAGCAGCACCCAGACAGGGGGCAACTATGGCTACACCTTC
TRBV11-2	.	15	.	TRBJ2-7	CASSSRTGTFYEQYF	TGTGCCAGCAGCTCCAGAACAGGTACCTTCTACGAGCAGTACTTC
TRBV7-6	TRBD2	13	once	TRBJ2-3	CASSPGLASTQYF	TGTGCCAGCAGCCCCGGACTAGCGAGTACGCAGTATTTT
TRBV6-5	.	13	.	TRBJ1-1	CASSPPGLTEAFF	TGTGCCAGCAGTCCGCCAGGACTCACTGAAGCTTTCTTT
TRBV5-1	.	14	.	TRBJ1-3	CASSLDGVGNTIYF	TGCGCCAGCAGCTTGGATGGGGTGGGAAACACCATATATTTT
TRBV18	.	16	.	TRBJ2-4	CASSPPSAGPKNIQYF	TGTGCCAGCTCACCACCGAGCGCAGGGCCTAAAAACATTCAGTACTTC
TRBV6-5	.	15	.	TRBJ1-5	CASSYSPVGGQPQHF	TGTGCCAGCAGTTACTCTCCTGTGGGGGGTCAGCCCCAGCATTTT
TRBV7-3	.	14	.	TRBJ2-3	CASSLMGGTDTQYF	TGTGCCAGCAGCTTAATGGGTGGCACAGATACGCAGTATTTT
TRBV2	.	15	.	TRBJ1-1	CASISSESQNTEAFF	TGTGCCAGCATCTCGTCCGAGAGCCAGAACACTGAAGCTTTCTTT
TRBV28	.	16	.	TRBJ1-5	CASSPSGVASNQPQHF	TGTGCCAGCAGTCCTAGCGGCGTGGCTAGCAATCAGCCCCAGCATTTT
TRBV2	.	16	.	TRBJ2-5	CASSEAAEGGQETQYF	TGTGCCAGCAGTGAAGCGGCGGAGGGCGGACAAGAGACCCAGTACTTC
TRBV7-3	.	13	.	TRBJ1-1	CASSQDENTEAFF	TGTGCCAGCAGCCAGGACGAGAACACTGAAGCTTTCTTT
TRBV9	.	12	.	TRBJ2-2	CASSVYTGELFF	TGTGCCAGCAGCGTTTACACCGGGGAGCTGTTTTTT
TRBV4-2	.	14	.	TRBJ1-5	CASSQDRGGQPQHF	TGTGCCAGCAGCCAAGACAGGGGCGGGCAGCCCCAGCATTTT
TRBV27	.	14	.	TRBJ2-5	CASSLSPLQETQYF	TGTGCCAGCAGTTTATCCCCACTCCAAGAGACCCAGTACTTC
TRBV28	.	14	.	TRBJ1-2	CASSFSGLAGGYTF	TGTGCCAGCAGTTTCTCCGGACTAGCTGGGGGCTACACCTTC
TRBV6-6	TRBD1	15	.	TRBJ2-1	CASSDRDRSYNEQFF	TGTGCCAGCAGTGACCGGGACAGGAGCTACAATGAGCAGTTCTTC
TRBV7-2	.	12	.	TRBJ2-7	CASSYKSYEQYF	TGTGCCAGCAGCTATAAGTCCTACGAGCAGTACTTC
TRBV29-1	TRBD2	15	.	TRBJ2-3	CSVEGVAGGGDTQYF	TGCAGCGTTGAGGGGGTAGCGGGAGGTGGAGATACGCAGTATTTT
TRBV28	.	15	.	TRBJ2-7	CASIPVGGWSYEQYF	TGTGCCAGCATCCCAGTAGGGGGATGGTCCTACGAGCAGTACTTC
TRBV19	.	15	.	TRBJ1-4	CASSIPDSPGEKLFF	TGTGCCAGTAGTATCCCTGACAGCCCGGGTGAAAAACTGTTTTTT
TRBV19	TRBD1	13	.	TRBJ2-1	CASNDRAYNEQFF	TGTGCCAGCAACGACAGGGCTTACAATGAGCAGTTCTTC
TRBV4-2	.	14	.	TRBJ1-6	CASSLSSRNSPLHF	TGTGCCAGCAGCTTATCCTCCAGGAATTCACCCCTCCACTTT
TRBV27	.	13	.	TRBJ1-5	CASSQNSNQPQHF	TGTGCCAGCAGTCAGAATAGCAATCAGCCCCAGCATTTT
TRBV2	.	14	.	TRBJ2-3	CASITTRGPNTQYF	TGTGCCTCTATTACTACACGGGGGCCAAATACGCAGTATTTT
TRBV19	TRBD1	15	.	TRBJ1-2	CASSNRRDSIYGYTF	TGTGCCAGTAGTAACAGGCGGGACAGCATCTATGGCTACACCTTC
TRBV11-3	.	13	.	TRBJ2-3	CASSLEVTDTQYF	TGTGCCAGCAGCTTAGAGGTCACAGATACGCAGTATTTT
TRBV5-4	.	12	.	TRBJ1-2	CASSSNYYGYTF	TGTGCCAGCAGCTCAAACTATTATGGCTACACCTTC
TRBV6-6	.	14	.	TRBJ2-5	CASSWSGHGETQYF	TGTGCCAGCAGTTGGTCGGGACACGGGGAGACCCAGTACTTC
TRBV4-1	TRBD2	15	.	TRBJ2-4	CASSQETSGVNIQYF	TGCGCCAGCAGCCAAGAGACTAGCGGGGTAAACATTCAGTACTTC
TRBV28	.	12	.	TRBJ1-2	CASRIQDYGYTF	TGTGCCAGCAGGATACAGGACTATGGCTACACCTTC
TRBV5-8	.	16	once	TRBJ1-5	CASSLNWGRRDQPQHF	TGTGCCAGCAGCTTGAATTGGGGGAGGAGGGATCAGCCCCAGCATTTT
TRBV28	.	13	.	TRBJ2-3	CAAGTVSTDTQYF	TGTGCCGCCGGGACGGTAAGCACAGATACGCAGTATTTT
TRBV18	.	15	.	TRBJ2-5	CASSPTHGFQETQYF	TGTGCCAGCTCACCCACGCACGGCTTTCAAGAGACCCAGTACTTC
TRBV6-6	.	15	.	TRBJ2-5	CASSYSVGGRETQYF	TGTGCCAGCAGTTACTCGGTCGGGGGGCGGGAGACCCAGTACTTC
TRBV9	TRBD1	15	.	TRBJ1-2	CASSVAPGQARGYTF	TGTGCCAGCAGCGTAGCTCCGGGACAGGCTAGAGGCTACACCTTC
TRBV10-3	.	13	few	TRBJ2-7	CAISESGREQQYF	TGTGCCATCAGTGAGTCTGGTAGAGAACAGCAGTACTTC
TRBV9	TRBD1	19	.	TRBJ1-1	CASSAPTGTGGQGDTEAFF	TGTGCCAGCAGCGCCCCCACCGGGACAGGGGGCCAAGGGGACACTGAAGCTTTCTTT
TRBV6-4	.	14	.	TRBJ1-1	CASSARGGVKEAFF	TGTGCCAGCAGTGCCCGGGGAGGGGTGAAAGAAGCTTTCTTT
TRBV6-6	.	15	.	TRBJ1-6	CASTSGAGRVSPLHF	TGTGCCAGCACCTCCGGTGCGGGAAGGGTTTCACCCCTCCACTTT
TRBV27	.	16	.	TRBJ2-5	CASSFRQNDGKETQYF	TGTGCCAGCAGTTTTCGGCAGAACGATGGAAAAGAGACCCAGTACTTC
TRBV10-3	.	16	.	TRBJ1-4	CAIRNHADGGFEKLFF	TGTGCCATCAGAAATCACGCGGACGGTGGATTTGAAAAACTGTTTTTT
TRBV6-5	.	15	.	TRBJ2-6	CASSYEGTGANVLTF	TGTGCCAGCAGTTACGAAGGAACTGGGGCCAACGTCCTGACTTTC
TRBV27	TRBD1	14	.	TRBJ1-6	CASSSGQYNSPLHF	TGTGCCAGCAGTTCGGGACAGTATAATTCACCCCTCCACTTT
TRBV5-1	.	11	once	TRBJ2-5	CASSFSETQYF	TGCGCCAGCAGCTTTTCAGAGACCCAGTACTTC